Listed below are T cell receptor beta chains from one sample, sequenced in a study of vaccination effects on CD4 cells after COVID-19. No antigen has been assigned to these receptors. Method: immunoSEQ multiplex PCR; TCRdb's copy keeps in-frame clones and lacks some. The table has under 40,000 clones, more than 70% seen once. The starting material was CD4+ T cells from PBMCs cultured with HCoV-OC43 spike peptides, obtained before COVID-19 vaccination. The receptors originated from a human donor who received a COVID-19 vaccine. CDR3s include the opening cysteine and the closing phenylalanine or tryptophan. A D gene is named only where the DNA matches it firmly. Rows may omit the clone size; those that give it use once, few, many or a size class.

V: TRBV4-1
J: TRBJ1-4
length: 15
D: NA
size: NA
DNA: TGCGCCAGCAGCCAAGTCGAGAATACTAATGAAAAACTGTTTTTT
CDR3: CASSQVENTNEKLFF

V: TRBV6-2/TRBV6-3
J: TRBJ1-2
length: 14
D: NA
size: few
DNA: TGTGCCAGCAGTTCTCGGGGTTCTTACTATGGCTACACCTTC
CDR3: CASSSRGSYYGYTF

V: TRBV11-2
J: TRBJ2-7
length: 17
D: NA
size: NA
DNA: TGTGCCAGCAGCTTAGCCCCTGGGCAGGGTAGCTCCTACGAGCAGTACTTC
CDR3: CASSLAPGQGSSYEQYF

V: TRBV11-3
J: TRBJ2-7
length: 17
D: TRBD1
size: few
DNA: TGTGCCAGCAGCTCGTTTTCCGGGACAGGGGACTCCTACGAGCAGTACTTC
CDR3: CASSSFSGTGDSYEQYF

V: TRBV6-8
J: TRBJ2-4
length: 17
D: TRBD1
size: NA
DNA: TGTGCCAGAGGGGGTGGGGACAGAACTGTGGTCAAAAACATTCAGTACTTC
CDR3: CARGGGDRTVVKNIQYF

V: TRBV12-5
J: TRBJ2-1
length: 17
D: TRBD1
size: once
DNA: TGTGCTAGTGGTTTGGTACTTGAGCAGGGGGCCCACAATGAGCAGTTCTTC
CDR3: CASGLVLEQGAHNEQFF

V: TRBV24-1
J: TRBJ2-1
length: 16
D: NA
size: NA
DNA: TGTGCCACCAGTGATCGAGCCGCGGCGGAGAGAAGTGAGCAGTTCTTC
CDR3: CATSDRAAAERSEQFF

V: TRBV28
J: TRBJ1-4
length: 10
D: NA
size: NA
DNA: TGTGCCAGCAAAGGTGAAAAACTGTTTTTT
CDR3: CASKGEKLFF

V: TRBV7-2
J: TRBJ1-6
length: 15
D: NA
size: NA
DNA: TGTGCCAGCAGCTTAGATCCGGTCTATAATTCACCCCTCCACTTT
CDR3: CASSLDPVYNSPLHF

V: TRBV9
J: TRBJ1-3
length: 15
D: NA
size: few
DNA: TGTGCCAGCAGCGTAGCAGGGCTCCCGGGAAACACCATATATTTT
CDR3: CASSVAGLPGNTIYF

V: TRBV19
J: TRBJ2-5
length: 14
D: NA
size: NA
DNA: TGTGCCAGTAGTATAGGGGGAGGCCAAGAGACCCAGTACTTC
CDR3: CASSIGGGQETQYF